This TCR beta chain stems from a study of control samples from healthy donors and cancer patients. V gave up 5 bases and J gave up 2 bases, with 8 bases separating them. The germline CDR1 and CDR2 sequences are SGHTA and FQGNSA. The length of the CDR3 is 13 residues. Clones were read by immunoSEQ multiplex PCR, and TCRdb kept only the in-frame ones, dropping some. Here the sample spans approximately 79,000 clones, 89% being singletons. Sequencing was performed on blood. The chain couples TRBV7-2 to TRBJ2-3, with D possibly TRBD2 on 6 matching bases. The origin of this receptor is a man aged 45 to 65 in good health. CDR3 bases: TGTGCCAGCAGCCGACTAGTCACAGATACGCAGTATTTT. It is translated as CASSRLVTDTQYF.